A selection of T cell receptor beta chains follows, all from one sample in a study of blood T cells in healthy people across ages. MiXCR, applied by TCRdb to the 5' RACE reads, yields one record per CDR3 protein. The sample includes 1,100,000 or so distinct CDR3 sequences, roughly 45% of them seen just once. The sequencing sample was made of blood. Source of these receptors: a woman aged 55-69 years in good health. The CDR3 runs from the conserved cysteine through the conserved F or W. D genes are given only for firm matches. Clone size is not always given. Where it is, it says once, few, many or a class for expanded clones.

j_call: TRBJ2-7
d_call: .
v_call: TRBV4-2
clone_size: .
cdr3_aa: CASSPTGLERVLYEQYF
cdr3_nt: TGTGCCAGCAGCCCTACAGGGTTGGAGAGGGTGCTCTACGAGCAGTACTTC

j_call: TRBJ2-1
d_call: TRBD1
v_call: TRBV10-3
clone_size: few
cdr3_aa: CAISANRDSYYNEQFF
cdr3_nt: TGTGCCATCAGTGCAAACCGGGACAGCTATTACAATGAGCAGTTCTTC

j_call: TRBJ2-3
d_call: TRBD2
v_call: TRBV12-3/TRBV12-4
clone_size: .
cdr3_aa: CASTGSGSADTQYF
cdr3_nt: TGTGCCAGCACGGGTAGCGGGAGCGCAGATACGCAGTATTTT

j_call: TRBJ1-5
d_call: .
v_call: TRBV20-1
clone_size: .
cdr3_aa: CSARRNNQPQHF
cdr3_nt: TGCAGTGCTCGGCGAAACAATCAGCCTCAGCATTTT

j_call: TRBJ2-5
d_call: TRBD2
v_call: TRBV4-2
clone_size: .
cdr3_aa: CASSHPLAGEGEQYF
cdr3_nt: TGTGCCAGCAGCCATCCGCTAGCGGGAGAGGGGGAGCAGTACTTC

j_call: TRBJ2-5
d_call: TRBD2
v_call: TRBV5-1
clone_size: few
cdr3_aa: CASSVGLSASGRKETQYF
cdr3_nt: TGCGCCAGCAGCGTAGGTCTTAGCGCTAGCGGGAGGAAAGAGACCCAGTACTTC

j_call: TRBJ1-4
d_call: .
v_call: TRBV6-1
clone_size: .
cdr3_aa: CASSDPGQGIGKLFF
cdr3_nt: TGTGCCAGCAGTGATCCGGGGCAGGGCATTGGAAAACTGTTTTTT

j_call: TRBJ2-6
d_call: TRBD2
v_call: TRBV12-3/TRBV12-4
clone_size: once
cdr3_aa: CASSGLALSSGANALTF
cdr3_nt: TGTGCCAGCAGCGGACTAGCCCTGAGCTCTGGGGCCAACGCCCTGACTTTC

j_call: TRBJ2-7
d_call: .
v_call: TRBV10-3
clone_size: .
cdr3_aa: CAISEGTGNYEQYF
cdr3_nt: TGTGCCATCAGTGAAGGAACAGGGAACTACGAGCAGTACTTC

j_call: TRBJ1-5
d_call: .
v_call: TRBV20-1
clone_size: .
cdr3_aa: CSARRENQPQHF
cdr3_nt: TGCAGTGCTAGAAGGGAGAATCAGCCCCAGCATTTT

j_call: TRBJ2-4
d_call: TRBD1
v_call: TRBV18
clone_size: few
cdr3_aa: CASSHRQGADIQYF
cdr3_nt: TGTGCCAGCTCACACCGACAGGGGGCCGACATTCAGTACTTC